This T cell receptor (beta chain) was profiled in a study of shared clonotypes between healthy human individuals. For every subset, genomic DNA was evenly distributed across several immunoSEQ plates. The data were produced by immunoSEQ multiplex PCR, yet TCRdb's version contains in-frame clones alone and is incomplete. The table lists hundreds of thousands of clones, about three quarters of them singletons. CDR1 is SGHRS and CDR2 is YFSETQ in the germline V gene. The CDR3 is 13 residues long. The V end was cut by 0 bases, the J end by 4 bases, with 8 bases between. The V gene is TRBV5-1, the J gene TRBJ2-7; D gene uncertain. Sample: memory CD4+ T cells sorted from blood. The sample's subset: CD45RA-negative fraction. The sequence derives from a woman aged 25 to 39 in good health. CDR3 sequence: CASSLDWRYEQYF. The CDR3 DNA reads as TGCGCCAGCAGCTTGGACTGGAGATACGAGCAGTACTTC.